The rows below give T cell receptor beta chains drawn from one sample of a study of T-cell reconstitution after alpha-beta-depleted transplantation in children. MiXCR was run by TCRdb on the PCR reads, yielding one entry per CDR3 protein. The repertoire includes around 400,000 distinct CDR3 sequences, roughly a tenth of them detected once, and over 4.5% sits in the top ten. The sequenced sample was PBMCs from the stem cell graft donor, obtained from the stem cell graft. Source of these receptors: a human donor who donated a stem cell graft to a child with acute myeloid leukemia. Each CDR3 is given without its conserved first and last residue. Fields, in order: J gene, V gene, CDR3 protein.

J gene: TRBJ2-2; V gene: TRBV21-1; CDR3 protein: ASSKAHGGANTGELF
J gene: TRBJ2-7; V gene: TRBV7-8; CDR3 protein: ASTHLGGGRDEQY
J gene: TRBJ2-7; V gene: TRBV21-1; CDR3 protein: ASSKRLAGSTYEQY
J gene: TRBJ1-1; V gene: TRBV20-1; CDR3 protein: SARTPYTEAF
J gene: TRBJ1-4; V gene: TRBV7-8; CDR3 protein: ASSPQMPGWAGSGEKLF
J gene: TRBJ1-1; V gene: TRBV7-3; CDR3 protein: ASSSVDGAEAF
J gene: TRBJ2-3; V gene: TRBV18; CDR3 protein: ASSPGQGFADTQY
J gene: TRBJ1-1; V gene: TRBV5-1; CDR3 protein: ASSLGRGGDTEAF
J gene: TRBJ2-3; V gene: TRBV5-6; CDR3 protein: ASGRGGRTDTQY
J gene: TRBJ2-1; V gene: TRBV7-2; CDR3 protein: ASSLARENNEQF
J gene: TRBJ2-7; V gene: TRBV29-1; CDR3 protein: SVGNGDYEQY
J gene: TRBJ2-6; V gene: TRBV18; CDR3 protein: ASSPDSGANVLT
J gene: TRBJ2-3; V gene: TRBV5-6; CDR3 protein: ASDRRDREKDTQY
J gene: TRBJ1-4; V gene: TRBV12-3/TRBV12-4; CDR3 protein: ASSPSGTGGRKLF
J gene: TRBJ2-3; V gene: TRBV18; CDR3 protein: ASSPLRTELTDTQY
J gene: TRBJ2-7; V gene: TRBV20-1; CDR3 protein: SASLDSGYEQY
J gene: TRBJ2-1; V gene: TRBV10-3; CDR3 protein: AIGGFNNEQF
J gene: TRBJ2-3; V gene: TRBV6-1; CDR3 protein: ASSVRSGTSTDTQY
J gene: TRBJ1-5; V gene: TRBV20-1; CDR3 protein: SARVLDRVSNQPQH
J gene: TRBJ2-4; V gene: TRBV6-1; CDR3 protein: ASSVQSIQY
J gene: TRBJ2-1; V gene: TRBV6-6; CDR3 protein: ASRRTSLSYNEQF
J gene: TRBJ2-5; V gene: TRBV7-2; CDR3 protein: ASSSKQETQY
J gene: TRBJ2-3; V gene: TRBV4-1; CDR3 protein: ASSQDKERTQY
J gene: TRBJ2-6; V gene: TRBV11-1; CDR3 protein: ASSARDRGRVGANVLT
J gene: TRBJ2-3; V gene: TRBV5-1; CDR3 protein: ASSRGTSGGADTQY
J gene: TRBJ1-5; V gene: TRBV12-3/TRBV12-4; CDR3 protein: ASRYSWGASNQPQH
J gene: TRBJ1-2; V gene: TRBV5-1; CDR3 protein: ASSLSGQNYGYT
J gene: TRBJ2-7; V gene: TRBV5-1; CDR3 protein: ASSSGQGYEQY
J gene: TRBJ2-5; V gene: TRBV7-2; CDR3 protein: ASSLQLGTIQETQY
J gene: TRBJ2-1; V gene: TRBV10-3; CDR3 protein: AISEDSEGLNNEQF
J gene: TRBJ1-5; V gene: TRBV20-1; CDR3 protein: SGGGGFLQPQH
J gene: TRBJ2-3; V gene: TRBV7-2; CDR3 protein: ASFPSDTDTQY
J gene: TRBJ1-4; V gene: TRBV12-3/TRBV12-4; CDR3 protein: ASSYLGTEVNEKLF
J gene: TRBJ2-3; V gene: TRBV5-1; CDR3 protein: ASSPTVPSTDTQY
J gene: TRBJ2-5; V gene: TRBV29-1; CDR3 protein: SVVEQFQETQY
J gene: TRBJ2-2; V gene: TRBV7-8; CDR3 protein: ASTHTRDTGELF
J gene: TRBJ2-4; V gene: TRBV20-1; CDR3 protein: SAGGNIQY
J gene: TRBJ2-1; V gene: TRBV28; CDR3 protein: ASSSQTSGWYNEQF
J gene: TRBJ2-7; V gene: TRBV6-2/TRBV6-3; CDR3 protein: ASSYLSEQY
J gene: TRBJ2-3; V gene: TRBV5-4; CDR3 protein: ASKRWGAPDTQY
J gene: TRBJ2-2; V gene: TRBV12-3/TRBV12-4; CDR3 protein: ASSFRVTGELF
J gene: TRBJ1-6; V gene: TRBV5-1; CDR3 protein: ASSFRGQGSYNSPLH
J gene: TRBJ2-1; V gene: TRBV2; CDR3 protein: ASRGLAGKNEQF
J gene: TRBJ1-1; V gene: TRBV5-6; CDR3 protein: ASSRTGGSNTEAF
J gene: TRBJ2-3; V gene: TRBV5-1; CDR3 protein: ASSRRGGSGPTDTQY
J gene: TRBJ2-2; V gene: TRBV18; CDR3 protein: ASSPTLSGRNTGELF